These 26 T cell receptor beta chains came from one sample sequenced in a study of shared clonotypes between healthy human individuals. Libraries were prepared by immunoSEQ multiplex PCR; TCRdb keeps only in-frame clonotypes and omits some of them. The data show approximately 2.1 million clones, more than 85% seen once. The sequencing sample was made of naive CD4+ T cells from PBMCs. Subset specified: CD45RA+ positively selected. All receptors come from a man aged 18-30 years in good health. Some clones in this sample may be carry-over from other donors' samples.

The chain couples TRBV19 to TRBJ2-7, with TRBD1 matching 8 bases. The CDR3 loop spans 15 amino acids. CDR1 and CDR2 (germline): LNHDA, SQIVND (reference sequence). The J segment lost 6 bases and the V segment lost 3 bases, leaving 10 bases of the junction unmatched. In DNA, the CDR3 is TGTGCCAGTAGTATCGGGACAGGCCTCTCGAGCGAGCAGTACTTC. Amino acid sequence: CASSIGTGLSSEQYF. Variable domain in full (rest from reference TRBV19 and TRBJ2-7): DGGITQSPKYLFRKEGQNVTLSCEQNLNHDAMYWYRQDPGQGLRLIYYSQIVNDFQKGDIAEGYSVSREKKESFPLTVTSAQKNPTAFYLCASSIGTGLSSEQYFGPGTRLTVT.

This sequence joins TRBV16 and TRBJ2-3; no reliable D call. Trimming stripped 2 bases from V and 0 bases from J, with 15 bases between. The CDR3 has 17 residues. Germline CDR1 and CDR2: KGHSY and FQNENV. The CDR3 nucleotides are TGTGCCAGCAGCCAACAGGACGTTAGACTTAGCACAGATACGCAGTATTTT. This gives the protein CASSQQDVRLSTDTQYF.

Comment on this clone: The junction and the germline gene differ at one end; a read error may be behind it. J is TRBJ2-4 and V is TRBV7-2; TRBD2 matches 8 bases. This CDR3 spans 19 amino acids. Germline values: CDR1 SGHTA, CDR2 FQGNSA. CDR3 nucleotide sequence: TGTGCCAGCAGCCTAGCGGGTCCTAGCGGACGGATAGCCAAAAACATTCAGTACTTC. Its translation is CASSLAGPSGRIAKNIQYF. Looking up the rest from reference TRBV7-2 and TRBJ2-4 gives the full variable domain: GAGVSQSPSNKVTEKGKDVELRCDPISGHTALYWYRQSLGQGLEFLIYFQGNSAPDKSGLPSDRFSAERTGGSVSTLTIQRTQQEDSAVYLCASSLAGPSGRIAKNIQYFGAGTRLSVL.

V usage is TRBV28 and J usage is TRBJ2-3, with D possibly matching TRBD2 (6 bases). The CDR3 extends over 18 amino acids. The V end was cut by 4 bases, the J end by 9 bases, with 29 bases between. CDR1 and CDR2 (germline): MDHEN, SYDVKM. CDR3 sequence (DNA): TGTGCCAGCAGTTCCCCGGCAGGAGGGCGGGATGGGCCCCGGACGCAGTATTTT. It yields the protein CASSSPAGGRDGPRTQYF.

The CDR3 region is CASSQEWGTPGNTIYF. CDR3 in DNA: TGCGCCAGCAGCCAAGAGTGGGGGACCCCTGGAAACACCATATATTTT. This chain connects TRBV4-3 to TRBJ1-3; maybe TRBD1 (5 bases). V lost 0 bases and J lost 2, with 11 bases in between. From germline, CDR1 is LGHNA and CDR2 YSLEER. This CDR3 has 16 residues.

The chain is built from TRBV6-5 and TRBJ1-1; a possible D gene is TRBD1 (5 bases). Germline V CDR1 and CDR2: MNHEY, SVGAGI. This CDR3 is 13 amino acids long. V was pared by 7 bases and J by 4 bases, with 13 bases between. In nucleotides, the CDR3 is TGTGCCAGCACCACTCCCGGGGGCACTGAAGCTTTCTTT. It translates to CASTTPGGTEAFF.

CDR3 nucleotide sequence: TGCGCCAGCAGCGAGTGGGGCGGACAGGCCAAGTCGGAGTACTTC. This sequence encodes CASSEWGGQAKSEYF. The chain joins TRBV5-1 to TRBJ2-7; 7 positions agree with TRBD1. The CDR3 loop spans 15 amino acids. Germline lookup yields CDR1 SGHRS and CDR2 YFSETQ. The V and J ends lost 4 bases and 11 bases, in that order; junction bases with no gene match: 18.

The rearrangement links TRBV9 to TRBJ2-2; D might be TRBD1 (6 bases). V dropped 0 bases and J dropped 1 base, with 13 bases sitting between them. The length of the CDR3 is 17 residues. From germline, CDR1 is SGDLS and CDR2 YYNGEE. The CDR3: CASSVEQGRGNTGELFF. CDR3 DNA: TGTGCCAGCAGCGTAGAACAGGGCAGGGGGAACACCGGGGAGCTGTTTTTT.

In regard to this clone: A much larger clone sits a single nucleotide away, making a read error possible. At the DNA level, this CDR3 is encoded by other sequences in the same sample as well. This sequence joins TRBV28 and TRBJ1-5; D remains unclear. Germline V gene data show CDR1 as MDHEN and CDR2 as SYDVKM. Deletions cut 3 bases from V and 4 bases from J, with 4 bases between. CDR3 length equals 12 residues. The CDR3: CASSFRNQPQHF. The CDR3 DNA reads as TGTGCCAGCAGTTTTCGGAATCAGCCCCAGCATTTT.

To note about this clone: Other DNA sequences of this sample code for an identical CDR3. V and J are TRBV28 and TRBJ1-2, with D possibly matching TRBD1 (6 bases). With 2 bases removed from V and 8 bases from J, the gap between germline ends came to 9 bases. Per germline, CDR1 MDHEN and CDR2 SYDVKM. This CDR3 comprises 12 residues. CDR3: CASSLTGAGYTF. CDR3 DNA sequence: TGTGCCAGCAGTTTAACGGGGGCCGGCTACACCTTC.

The chain has TRBV5-1 and TRBJ1-1, with D possibly matching TRBD1 (6 bases). With 7 bases removed from V and 0 bases from J, the gap between germline ends came to 13 bases. Germline V gene sequence: CDR1 SGHRS, CDR2 YFSETQ. CDR3 size: 14 residues. The CDR3 nucleotides read TGCGCCAGCGGTTTACAGGGCTTGAACACTGAAGCTTTCTTT. This sequence encodes CASGLQGLNTEAFF.

This clone was observed a few times. The chain links TRBV10-3 to TRBJ1-2; TRBD1 matches at 9 bases. J lost 2 bases, V lost 8 bases, and 3 bases had no gene match. The CDR3 totals 13 residues. Germline CDR1 ENHRY, CDR2 SYGVKD. The CDR3 DNA reads TGTGCCATCTGGACAGGGGCCAACTATGGCTACACCTTC. This codes for CAIWTGANYGYTF.

This chain uses TRBV25-1 with TRBJ2-1; weak D call: TRBD2 (5 bases). Germline V CDR1 and CDR2: MGHDK, SYGVNS. This CDR3 has 14 amino acids. Trimming removed 1 base from V and 11 bases from J, with 15 bases in between. The CDR3 spells CASSEFGPTGKQFF. DNA for the CDR3: TGTGCCAGCAGTGAATTTGGGCCCACGGGGAAGCAGTTCTTC.

The rearrangement uses TRBV29-1 and TRBJ2-1; a possible D gene is TRBD1 (6 bases). The CDR3 covers 18 residues. V shed 7 bases and J shed 0 bases, with 25 bases lying between them. In germline, CDR1 is SQVTM, CDR2 ANQGSEA. DNA for the CDR3: TGCAGCGCTTTAGGTGTGCAGGGGTCCTTAACCTCCTACAATGAGCAGTTCTTC. Its translation is CSALGVQGSLTSYNEQFF.

The rearrangement links TRBV5-1 to TRBJ2-2; TRBD1 matches 7 bases. The germline CDR1 and CDR2 sequences are SGHRS and YFSETQ. The CDR3 extends over 14 amino acids. V shed 4 bases and J 6 bases; nucleotides not matched to a gene: 6. CDR3: CASSTTGFAGELFF. In DNA form, the CDR3 reads TGCGCCAGCAGCACGACAGGGTTTGCCGGGGAGCTGTTTTTT.

The chain carries TRBV11-2 and TRBJ1-4; 7 nucleotides line up with TRBD1. The germline gives CDR1 SGHAT, CDR2 FQNNGV. The CDR3 is 18 amino acids. The V gene end was trimmed by 2 bases and the J gene end by 0 bases; junction bases not matched to a gene: 9. The CDR3 DNA sequence: TGTGCCAGCAGCTTATACCAGGGACAGTCCCCAACTAATGAAAAACTGTTTTTT. This gives the protein CASSLYQGQSPTNEKLFF.

The V gene is TRBV18, the J gene TRBJ2-3; TRBD2 is a possible D gene (5 bases). The CDR3 runs 17 residues. Germline-derived CDR1 and CDR2 are KGHSH and LQKENI. V gave up 3 bases and J gave up 8 bases, with 24 bases separating them. The CDR3 sequence is CASSPQTTGILLGTQYF. The CDR3 bases are TGTGCCAGCTCACCTCAAACTACCGGGATTTTACTGGGTACGCAGTATTTT. Looking up the rest from reference TRBV18 and TRBJ2-3 gives the full variable domain: NAGVMQNPRHLVRRRGQEARLRCSPMKGHSHVYWYRQLPEEGLKFMVYLQKENIIDESGMPKERFSAEFPKEGPSILRIQQVVRGDSAAYFCASSPQTTGILLGTQYFGPGTRLTVL.

The chain recombines TRBV5-1 with TRBJ1-2; weak D call: TRBD1 (5 bases). The CDR3 runs to 19 residues. The V and J ends lost 2 bases and 0 bases respectively, with 23 bases between them. CDR1 SGHRS and CDR2 YFSETQ come from the germline V gene. DNA for the CDR3: TGCGCCAGCAGCTTATCTAGTGGTAGAGGGACGCTGGCTAACTATGGCTACACCTTC. This sequence encodes CASSLSSGRGTLANYGYTF.

The chain uses TRBV5-1 and TRBJ2-1; D might be TRBD2 (5 bases). V was pared by 0 bases and J by 9 bases, with 13 bases between. Germline V gene sequence: CDR1 SGHRS, CDR2 YFSETQ. The CDR3 loop spans 14 amino acids. The CDR3 region is CASSLGPGGSEQFF. The CDR3 coding sequence is TGCGCCAGCAGCTTGGGACCCGGAGGCTCTGAGCAGTTCTTC.

This clone appeared a single time. The genes are TRBV7-2 and TRBJ1-1, with D possibly TRBD1 on 5 matching bases. Germline CDR1 reads SGHTA; CDR2 reads FQGNSA. The length of the CDR3 is 14 residues. V was shortened by 4 bases and J by 11 bases, with 20 bases between the two germline ends. CDR3 coding DNA: TGTGCCAGCAGCTCCTCCCTTAGCGGGGGGAAGGCTTTCTTT. Its translation is CASSSSLSGGKAFF.

The chain uses TRBV6-6 and TRBJ2-7, with no clear D. CDR3 length: 13 residues. The V gene's germline CDR1 is MNHNY and CDR2 SVGAGI (reference sequence). Trimming removed 7 bases from V and 0 bases from J, with 10 bases in between. CDR3 protein: CASTRSSSYEQYF. The DNA for the CDR3 is TGTGCCAGCACCCGGTCCAGCTCCTACGAGCAGTACTTC.

This chain connects TRBV7-2 to TRBJ2-5; D assignment may be TRBD1 or TRBD2 (5 bases each). This CDR3 has 16 residues. Trimming stripped 0 bases from V and 1 base from J, with 12 bases between. Germline loops: CDR1 SGHTA, CDR2 FQGNSA. The CDR3 bases are TGTGCCAGCAGCTTAGCGCCGGGGACCCTCCAAGAGACCCAGTACTTC. It is translated as CASSLAPGTLQETQYF. The variable domain in full, with the rest retrieved from reference TRBV7-2 and TRBJ2-5, is GAGVSQSPSNKVTEKGKDVELRCDPISGHTALYWYRQSLGQGLEFLIYFQGNSAPDKSGLPSDRFSAERTGGSVSTLTIQRTQQEDSAVYLCASSLAPGTLQETQYFGPGTRLLVL.

The chain employs TRBV19 and TRBJ1-5; TRBD1 matches 8 bases. The CDR3 runs 15 residues. Germline V CDR1 and CDR2: LNHDA, SQIVND (reference sequence). Trimming removed 3 bases from V and 9 bases from J; junction bases left unmatched: 10. The CDR3 reads CASSILGQVEGPQHF. Here the CDR3 DNA reads TGTGCCAGTAGTATTTTGGGACAGGTGGAAGGGCCCCAGCATTTT.

V is TRBV5-1 and J is TRBJ2-7; D not certain. The CDR3 loop spans 15 amino acids. The germline gives CDR1 SGHRS, CDR2 YFSETQ. Trimming removed 3 bases from V and 2 bases from J, with 15 bases in between. CDR3 protein: CASSSGLWATYEQYF. The CDR3, as DNA: TGCGCCAGCAGCTCCGGCCTGTGGGCTACCTACGAGCAGTACTTC.

The chain joins TRBV5-1 to TRBJ2-7, with 8 nucleotides matching TRBD2. Germline V gene data show CDR1 as SGHRS and CDR2 as YFSETQ. The CDR3 is 13 residues long. Germline trimming cut 3 bases from V and 5 bases from J; bases unmatched to any gene: 4. The CDR3 region has the DNA TGCGCCAGCAGCTACGGACTAGCCAACGAGCAGTACTTC. Amino acids: CASSYGLANEQYF.

The J gene is TRBJ2-1, the V gene TRBV5-6; TRBD1 or TRBD2 may be the D gene (5 bases each). V gave up 3 bases and J gave up 5 bases, with 9 bases separating them. Per the germline V gene, CDR1 is SGHDT and CDR2 is YYEEEE. The CDR3 is made up of 13 amino acids. The CDR3 nucleotides are TGTGCCAGCAGCTGGGACCGACACAATGAGCAGTTCTTC. Protein sequence: CASSWDRHNEQFF.